A selection of T cell receptor beta chains follows, all from one sample in a study of T cell responses to AZD1222 COVID-19 vaccine. Data came from immunoSEQ multiplex PCR; TCRdb stores just in-frame clones and leaves some out. The sample shows roughly 110,000 clones, 70% to 90% of them seen only once. The starting material was peripheral blood, obtained 28 days after the second AZD1222 dose. All receptors derive from an adult who received the AZD1222 COVID-19 vaccine. The CDR3 runs from the conserved cysteine through the conserved F or W. A D gene is named only where the DNA matches it firmly. Where a row states a size, it is once, few, many or the class of an expanded clone; other rows omit it.

D gene	clone size	V gene	J gene	CDR3 DNA	CDR3 protein
.	.	TRBV3-1/TRBV3-2	TRBJ2-7	TGTGCCAGCAGCCAAGGGGTGGGCGGGGTATACGAGCAGTACTTC	CASSQGVGGVYEQYF
.	.	TRBV7-7	TRBJ2-7	TGTGCCAGCAGCTTAAGCCGAGGGGGTGAGCAGTACTTC	CASSLSRGGEQYF
.	.	TRBV11-3	TRBJ2-2	TGTGCCAGCAGCATGCCAACAGGGATAGAGAACACCGGGGAGCTGTTTTTT	CASSMPTGIENTGELFF
TRBD2	.	TRBV6-5	TRBJ2-3	TGTGCCAGCAGTTACTCGAAGCGGGGGTTGACAGATACGCAGTATTTT	CASSYSKRGLTDTQYF
.	.	TRBV4-3	TRBJ1-1	TGCGCCAGCAGCCCCCAGGGGCTAACTGAAGCTTTCTTT	CASSPQGLTEAFF
TRBD1	once	TRBV29-1	TRBJ1-2	TGCAGCGTTGAAAGGACAGGGAGTTATGGCTACACCTTC	CSVERTGSYGYTF
TRBD1	few	TRBV6-5	TRBJ1-2	TGTGCCAGCAGTTACGCGGGACAGGGCGCCAATGGCTACACCTTC	CASSYAGQGANGYTF
TRBD1	.	TRBV5-6	TRBJ1-4	TGTGCCAGCAGTACAGGGGGGACGCGCTCGGCTAATGAAAAACTGTTTTTT	CASSTGGTRSANEKLFF
.	.	TRBV18	TRBJ1-3	TGTGCCAGCTCACATTCGAAGGTGAGCTCTGGAAACACCATATATTTT	CASSHSKVSSGNTIYF
.	.	TRBV13	TRBJ1-2	TGTGCCAGCAGCCCGCACCCGGAAGGCTACACCTTC	CASSPHPEGYTF
TRBD2	.	TRBV2	TRBJ2-7	TGTGCCAGCAGTGAATTTTTGGGACTACCAAACTACGAGCAGTACTTC	CASSEFLGLPNYEQYF
TRBD1	.	TRBV4-1	TRBJ1-1	TGCGCCAGCAGCCAGTCCTTTACGAGGGGGCCTTCGCAAGCTTTCTTT	CASSQSFTRGPSQAFF
.	.	TRBV5-1	TRBJ2-7	TGCGCCAGCAGCTTGGTAGCAGGGACCTACGAGCAGTACTTC	CASSLVAGTYEQYF
.	.	TRBV5-1	TRBJ1-1	TGCGCCAGCAGCTTGAGCCAGCCCACTGAAGCTTTCTTT	CASSLSQPTEAFF
.	.	TRBV5-5	TRBJ2-7	TGTGCCAGCAGCTGGGACTTTTACGAGCAGTACTTC	CASSWDFYEQYF
TRBD2	.	TRBV9	TRBJ2-1	TGTGCCAGCAGCTCAGGGACTAGCGCGTACAATGAGCAGTTCTTC	CASSSGTSAYNEQFF
.	.	TRBV5-5	TRBJ1-5	TGTGCCAGCAGCTTGGATGGCCCGAATCAGCCCCAGCATTTT	CASSLDGPNQPQHF
.	.	TRBV7-9	TRBJ2-6	TGTGCCAGCAGCTTAGGGAACCGCAGGGGAGGATCTGGGGCCAACGTCCTGACTTTC	CASSLGNRRGGSGANVLTF
.	.	TRBV27	TRBJ1-5	TGTGCCAGCAGTTTAGTATCGGACAGAGGAAATCAGCCCCAGCATTTT	CASSLVSDRGNQPQHF
.	.	TRBV9	TRBJ2-1	TGTGCCAGCAGCGTAGGTTTGGCAGGGTGGTACAATGAGCAGTTCTTC	CASSVGLAGWYNEQFF
.	.	TRBV5-1	TRBJ1-3	TGCGCCAGCAGCACCACCCAAGGCTCTGGAAACACCATATATTTT	CASSTTQGSGNTIYF
.	.	TRBV6-5	TRBJ2-7	TGTGCCAGCAGTTACAGAAGGAAATCCTACGAGCAGTACTTC	CASSYRRKSYEQYF
TRBD1	many	TRBV7-8	TRBJ1-5	TGTGCCAGCAGCTTAGGGACAGGGTCTGGACCCCAGCATTTT	CASSLGTGSGPQHF
.	.	TRBV7-9	TRBJ2-7	TGTGCCAGCAGCTTGGGCTTCTACGAGCAGTACTTC	CASSLGFYEQYF
.	.	TRBV7-9	TRBJ2-7	TGTGCCAGCAGCCAACATAGCTCCTACGAGCAGTACTTC	CASSQHSSYEQYF
TRBD1	.	TRBV24-1	TRBJ2-3	TGTGCCACCAGTGATTCGGGACAGGGGAGAGATACGCAGTATTTT	CATSDSGQGRDTQYF
.	.	TRBV10-1	TRBJ2-1	TGCGCCAGCAGTGCTAGCTCCGGGACGGAGCAGTTCTTC	CASSASSGTEQFF
.	.	TRBV7-9	TRBJ1-1	TGTGCCAGCAGCTTAGGAGAGGGTGGGGGAAACACTGAAGCTTTCTTT	CASSLGEGGGNTEAFF
.	.	TRBV18	TRBJ1-2	TGTGCCAGCTCACCACCGGGGGGCTACGGCTATGGCTACACCTTC	CASSPPGGYGYGYTF